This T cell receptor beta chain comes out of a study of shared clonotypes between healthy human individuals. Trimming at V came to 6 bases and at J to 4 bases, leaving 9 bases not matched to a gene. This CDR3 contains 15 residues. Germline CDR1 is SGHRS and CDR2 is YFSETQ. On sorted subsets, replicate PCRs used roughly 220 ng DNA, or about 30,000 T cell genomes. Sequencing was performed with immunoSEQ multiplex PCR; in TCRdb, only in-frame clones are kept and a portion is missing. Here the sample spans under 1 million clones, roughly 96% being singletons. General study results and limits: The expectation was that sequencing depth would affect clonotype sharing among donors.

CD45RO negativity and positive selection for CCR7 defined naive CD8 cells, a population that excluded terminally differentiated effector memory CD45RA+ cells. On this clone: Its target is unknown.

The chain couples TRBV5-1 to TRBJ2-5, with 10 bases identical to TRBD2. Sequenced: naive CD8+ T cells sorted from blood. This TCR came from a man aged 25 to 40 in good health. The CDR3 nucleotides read TGCGCCAGCAAAGGTCTAGCGGGGGAAGGAGAGACCCAGTACTTC. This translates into CASKGLAGEGETQYF.